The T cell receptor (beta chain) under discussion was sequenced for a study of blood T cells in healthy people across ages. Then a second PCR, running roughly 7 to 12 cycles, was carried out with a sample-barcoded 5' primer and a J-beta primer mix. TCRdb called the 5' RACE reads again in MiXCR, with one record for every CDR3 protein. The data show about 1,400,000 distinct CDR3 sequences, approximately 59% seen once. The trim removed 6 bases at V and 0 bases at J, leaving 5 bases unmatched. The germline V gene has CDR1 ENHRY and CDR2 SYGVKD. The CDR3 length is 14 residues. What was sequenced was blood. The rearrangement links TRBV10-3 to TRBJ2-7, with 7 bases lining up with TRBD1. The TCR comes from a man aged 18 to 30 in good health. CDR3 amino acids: CAIRATGTSYEQYF. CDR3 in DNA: TGTGCCATCAGGGCGACAGGGACCTCCTACGAGCAGTACTTC.